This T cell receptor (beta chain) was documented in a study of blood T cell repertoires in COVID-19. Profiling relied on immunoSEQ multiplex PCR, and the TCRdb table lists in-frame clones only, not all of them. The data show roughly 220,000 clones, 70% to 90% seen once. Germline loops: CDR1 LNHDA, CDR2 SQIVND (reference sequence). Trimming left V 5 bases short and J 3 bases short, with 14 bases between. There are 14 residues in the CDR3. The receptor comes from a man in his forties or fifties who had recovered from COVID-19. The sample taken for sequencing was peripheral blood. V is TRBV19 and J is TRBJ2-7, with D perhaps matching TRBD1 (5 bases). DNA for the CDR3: TGTGCCAGTAGTGACAGCTTGCTAGTCTACGAGCAGTACTTC. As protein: CASSDSLLVYEQYF. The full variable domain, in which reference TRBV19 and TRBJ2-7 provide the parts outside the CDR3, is DGGITQSPKYLFRKEGQNVTLSCEQNLNHDAMYWYRQDPGQGLRLIYYSQIVNDFQKGDIAEGYSVSREKKESFPLTVTSAQKNPTAFYLCASSDSLLVYEQYFGPGTRLTVT.